Detailed here is one T cell receptor beta chain. Per germline, CDR1 MGHRA and CDR2 YSYEKL. The CDR3 sequence is 14 residues long. Losses at the gene ends were 4 bases for V and 13 bases for J; bases not matched to a gene: 13. Primers for the PCR totalled 60 Vbeta and 13 Jbeta. Profiling relied on immunoSEQ multiplex PCR, and the TCRdb table lists in-frame clones only, not all of them. The sample has about 130,000 clones, about 79% seen once. This entry belongs to a study of cytomegalovirus exposure and HLA in healthy donors. The clonotype comes from a woman between 45 and 65 years old in good health and CMV-seronegative. The sequenced sample consisted of PBMCs. The chain couples TRBV4-1 to TRBJ2-7; 10 nucleotides match TRBD1. The CDR3 DNA is TGCGCCAGCAGCCGCCCGGGACAGGGGATCAATTTATACTTC. Amino acids: CASSRPGQGINLYF.